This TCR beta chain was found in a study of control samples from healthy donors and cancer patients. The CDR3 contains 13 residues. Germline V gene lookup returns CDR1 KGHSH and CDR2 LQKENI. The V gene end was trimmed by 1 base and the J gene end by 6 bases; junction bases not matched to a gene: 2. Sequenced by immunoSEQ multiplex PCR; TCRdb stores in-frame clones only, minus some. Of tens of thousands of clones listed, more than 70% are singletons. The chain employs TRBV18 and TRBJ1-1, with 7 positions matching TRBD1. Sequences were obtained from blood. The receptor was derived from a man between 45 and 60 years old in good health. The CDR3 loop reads CASSPQGAAEAFF. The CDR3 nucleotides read TGTGCCAGCTCACCACAGGGGGCCGCTGAAGCTTTCTTT.